A selection of T cell receptor beta chains follows, all from one sample in a study of beta chain features in type 1 diabetes. Produced via immunoSEQ multiplex PCR; TCRdb's table is partial and in-frame only. Altogether around 450,000 clones are present, approximately 10% being singletons, with the ten largest covering approximately 0.05%. Sequencing was done on a sample of naive CD4+ T cells from blood. The receptors come from a woman aged 18-30 years in good health. CDR3s include the opening cysteine and the closing phenylalanine or tryptophan. Each record gives: clone size, D gene, V gene, J gene, CDR3 DNA, CDR3 protein. The D gene is left open where the match is weak. For some rows the clone size is stated as once, few or many, or as a class when expanded; others skip it.

>few|.|TRBV18|TRBJ1-4
TGTGCCAGCTCACCACTAGGCGGGAATAATGAAAAACTGTTTTTT
CASSPLGGNNEKLFF
>few|.|TRBV29-1|TRBJ1-1
TGCAGCGCCCGGACAGCGTGGGACACTGAAGCTTTCTTT
CSARTAWDTEAFF
>.|.|TRBV5-1|TRBJ2-3
TGCGCCAGCAGCATGAGACAGATCACAGATACGCAGTATTTT
CASSMRQITDTQYF
>few|TRBD1|TRBV15|TRBJ1-2
TGTGCCACCAGTTCCGGGACAGGGGGCGTCGGCTACACCTTC
CATSSGTGGVGYTF
>.|.|TRBV7-8|TRBJ2-7
TGTGCCAGCAGCCTACTCGGTTACGAGCAGTACTTC
CASSLLGYEQYF
>.|.|TRBV4-2|TRBJ2-3
TGTGCCAGCAGCCAAGAAGCGACAGATACGCAGTATTTT
CASSQEATDTQYF
>.|TRBD2|TRBV4-3|TRBJ2-1
TGCGCCAGCAGCCAGGAGCGGGGCAGCTCCTACAATGAGCAGTTCTTC
CASSQERGSSYNEQFF
>.|.|TRBV6-5|TRBJ1-2
TGTGCCAGCAGTTCCGACAGGAACTATGGCTACACCTTC
CASSSDRNYGYTF
>.|.|TRBV6-6|TRBJ2-1
TGTGCCAGCAGTTTACAGAACTCCTACAATGAGCAGTTCTTC
CASSLQNSYNEQFF
>.|.|TRBV7-6|TRBJ1-3
TGTGCCAGCAGTCGAAGTTCTGGAAACACCATATATTTT
CASSRSSGNTIYF
>few|.|TRBV9|TRBJ1-4
TGTGCCAGCAGTGAAGGACAGTCTAATGAAAAACTGTTTTTT
CASSEGQSNEKLFF
>.|.|TRBV5-1|TRBJ2-4
TGCGCCAGCAGCTTAGGCGTCCCCAAAAACATTCAGTACTTC
CASSLGVPKNIQYF
>.|.|TRBV6-5|TRBJ2-7
TGTGCCAGCAGTTCCCAGAAGGCCTACGAGCAGTACTTC
CASSSQKAYEQYF
>few|.|TRBV27|TRBJ2-5
TGTGCCAGCAGTTTAAGCGCGGGTGGGGCGACCCAGTACTTC
CASSLSAGGATQYF
>few|.|TRBV18|TRBJ2-1
TGTGCCAGCTCACTACTAGACACCTACAATGAGCAGTTCTTC
CASSLLDTYNEQFF
>.|TRBD2|TRBV5-1|TRBJ2-1
TGCGCCAGCAGCCGGGGACTAGTCGGGAGCAATGAGCAGTTCTTC
CASSRGLVGSNEQFF
>few|.|TRBV29-1|TRBJ1-3
TGCAGCGCCGACCTTTTGAACACCATATATTTT
CSADLLNTIYF
>.|.|TRBV4-3|TRBJ2-5
TGCGCCAGCAGCCAAAGCTTACAGGGAGGAGAGACCCAGTACTTC
CASSQSLQGGETQYF
>.|.|TRBV29-1|TRBJ2-1
TGCAGCGTTGGTCGGTCTTACAGATACAATGAGCAGTTCTTC
CSVGRSYRYNEQFF
>few|TRBD2|TRBV11-2|TRBJ2-3
TGTGCCAGCAGCTTAATTATCAGCGGGAGGGCCGAGAGCACAGATACGCAGTATTTT
CASSLIISGRAESTDTQYF
>.|.|TRBV6-6|TRBJ1-1
TGTGCCAGCAGTTACAAGGGGAACACTGAAGCTTTCTTT
CASSYKGNTEAFF
>few|.|TRBV7-2|TRBJ2-2
TGTGCCAGCAGCTTAGCTAGCGGCAGGGGGGCCGGGGAGCTGTTTTTT
CASSLASGRGAGELFF
>.|.|TRBV18|TRBJ2-4
TGTGCCAGCTCGCCCGCTGGGACATTCCAGTACTTC
CASSPAGTFQYF
>.|.|TRBV7-2|TRBJ1-1
TGTGCCAGCAGCTACCAGACGGTGAACACTGAAGCTTTCTTT
CASSYQTVNTEAFF
>few|.|TRBV4-3|TRBJ2-5
TGCGCCAGCAGCCAATGGCTACCTATACCCCAAGAGACCCAGTACTTC
CASSQWLPIPQETQYF
>few|TRBD2|TRBV13|TRBJ2-6
TGTGCCAGCAGCCGAAGGGAGGGGCATGCAGGGGCCAACGTCCTGACTTTC
CASSRREGHAGANVLTF
>.|.|TRBV25-1|TRBJ1-4
TGTGCCAGCAGTCAGGGGCTTTATGGTGAAAAACTGTTTTTT
CASSQGLYGEKLFF
>.|.|TRBV7-2|TRBJ1-3
TGTGCCAGCAGCGAACAGGGCGGAAACACCATATATTTT
CASSEQGGNTIYF
>few|.|TRBV5-1|TRBJ2-1
TGCGCCAGCAGCAAAGACGTGACAGGCCAGCGCCAGTTCTTC
CASSKDVTGQRQFF
>.|.|TRBV12-5|TRBJ1-1
TGTGCTAGTGGTTTGCCTAAACAGGGTGGAAACACTGAAGCTTTCTTT
CASGLPKQGGNTEAFF
>.|.|TRBV2|TRBJ2-1
TGTGCCAGCAGGAGGGACGATTTTAAGCAGTTCTTC
CASRRDDFKQFF
>few|TRBD1|TRBV7-2|TRBJ2-4
TGTGCCAGCAGCTTGGACAGGGACAAAAACATTCAGTACTTC
CASSLDRDKNIQYF
>.|TRBD2|TRBV29-1|TRBJ2-1
TGCAGCGTTGGCTTACTAGCGGGAAATTCCAATGAGCAGTTCTTC
CSVGLLAGNSNEQFF
>few|.|TRBV29-1|TRBJ2-3
TGCAGCGTCGCCGGGAGATATAGGGCCCATACGCAGTATTTT
CSVAGRYRAHTQYF
>.|.|TRBV30|TRBJ1-5
TGTGCCTGGAGCGAAGACAGACTTAGCAATCAGCCCCAGCATTTT
CAWSEDRLSNQPQHF
>.|.|TRBV18|TRBJ2-5
TGTGCCAGCTCACCACCATCCGGGACGCAAGAGACCCAGTACTTC
CASSPPSGTQETQYF
>.|.|TRBV29-1|TRBJ1-4
TGCAGCGGGGGGCCCTCAGGGGAAGATGAAAAACTGTTTTTT
CSGGPSGEDEKLFF
>few|.|TRBV29-1|TRBJ1-2
TGCAGCGTTGTTGATCCAGGGTCTGGCTACACCTTC
CSVVDPGSGYTF
>.|.|TRBV7-2|TRBJ2-5
TGTGCCAGCAGCCGGGGACCGACCCAAGAGACCCAGTACTTC
CASSRGPTQETQYF
>few|TRBD1|TRBV10-3|TRBJ1-4
TGTGCCACCCAGGGACAGTGGGGTGAAAAACTGTTTTTT
CATQGQWGEKLFF
>few|.|TRBV28|TRBJ1-1
TGTGCCAGCAAGGCCCTGAACACTGAAGCTTTCTTT
CASKALNTEAFF
>few|.|TRBV18|TRBJ1-1
TGTGCCAGCTCGAGGACAGAGAACACTGAAGCTTTCTTT
CASSRTENTEAFF
>few|TRBD1|TRBV4-2|TRBJ2-1
TGTGCCAGCAGCCAAGATGGAGACAGGGTCAATGAGCAGTTCTTC
CASSQDGDRVNEQFF
>.|.|TRBV10-3|TRBJ2-1
TGTGCCATCAGGGAGGGACTCCCGCGTAATGAGCAGTTCTTC
CAIREGLPRNEQFF
>few|.|TRBV7-2|TRBJ2-4
TGTGCCAGCAGCCTGGGACTGGGGGACATTCAGTACTTC
CASSLGLGDIQYF
>.|.|TRBV5-1|TRBJ1-1
TGCGCCAGCAGCTTGGGGTTGGAGGTCGTCACTGAAGCTTTCTTT
CASSLGLEVVTEAFF
>.|.|TRBV25-1|TRBJ1-4
TGTGCCAGCAGTAAAAGGGAATATGAAAAACTGTTTTTT
CASSKREYEKLFF
>many|.|TRBV30|TRBJ1-2
TGTGCCTGGAGTGTACTCGGGACATTGGGTAGTTCTGACTATGGCTACACCTTC
CAWSVLGTLGSSDYGYTF
>.|.|TRBV20-1|TRBJ2-7
TGCAGTGCCGGAAGGACCTACGAGCAGTACTTC
CSAGRTYEQYF